This T cell receptor beta chain appears in the sequencing data of a study of vaccination effects on CD4 cells after COVID-19. Study-wide points: There was marked clonal contraction among infection- and vaccine-induced clones late after vaccination. In healthy vaccinees, only 1 of 255 vaccine-induced clones cross-reacted with common cold coronaviruses.

Unmatched junction bases numbered 5, after V lost 3 bases and J lost 6 bases. The germline V gene has CDR1 SNHLY and CDR2 FYNNEI. CDR3 length: 14 residues. Viral peptide pool expansion of antigen-specific CD4+ T cells preceded sequencing in the ViraFEST assay. Subsequent to a culture period of around 10 days, CD4+ T cells were isolated. The study found no prior SARS-CoV-2 infection in the vaccine recipients, who tested negative for nucleocapsid antibodies. Cultures used roughly 2.2 million PBMC per well, approximately 9.5 IU/ml IL-2 and around 10 ug/ml peptides. Replacing half the medium with IL-2 medium was done on days 3 and 7. Method: immunoSEQ multiplex PCR; TCRdb's copy keeps in-frame clones and lacks some. The sample records roughly 30,000 clones, roughly 72% being singletons. For this clone: The antigen is undetermined.

Sequences were derived from CD4+ T cells from PBMCs cultured with HCoV-OC43 spike peptides, sampled before COVID-19 vaccination. Indicated subset: HCoV-OC43 spike overlapping peptide pool stimulation. The chain couples TRBV2 to TRBJ2-7, with 10 bases that match TRBD1. The receptor was derived from a human donor who received a COVID-19 vaccine. CDR3 bases: TGTGCCAGCAGTGAGGGACAGGGGTGGGGCGAGCAGTACTTC. Translation: CASSEGQGWGEQYF.